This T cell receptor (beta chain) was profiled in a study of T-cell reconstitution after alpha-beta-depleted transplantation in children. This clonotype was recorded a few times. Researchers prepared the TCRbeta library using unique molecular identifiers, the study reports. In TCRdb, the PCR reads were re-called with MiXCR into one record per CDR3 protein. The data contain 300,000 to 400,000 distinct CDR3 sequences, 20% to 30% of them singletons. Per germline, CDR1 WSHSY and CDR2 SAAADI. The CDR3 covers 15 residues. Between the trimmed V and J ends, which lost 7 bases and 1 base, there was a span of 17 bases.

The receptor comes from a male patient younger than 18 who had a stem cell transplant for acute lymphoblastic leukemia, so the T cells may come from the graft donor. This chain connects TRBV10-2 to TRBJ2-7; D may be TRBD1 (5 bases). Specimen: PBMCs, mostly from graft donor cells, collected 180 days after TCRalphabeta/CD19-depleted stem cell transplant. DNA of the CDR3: TGCGCCAGCACCCTCGCGTCAGGGATGTCCTACGAGCAGTACTTC. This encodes CASTLASGMSYEQYF.